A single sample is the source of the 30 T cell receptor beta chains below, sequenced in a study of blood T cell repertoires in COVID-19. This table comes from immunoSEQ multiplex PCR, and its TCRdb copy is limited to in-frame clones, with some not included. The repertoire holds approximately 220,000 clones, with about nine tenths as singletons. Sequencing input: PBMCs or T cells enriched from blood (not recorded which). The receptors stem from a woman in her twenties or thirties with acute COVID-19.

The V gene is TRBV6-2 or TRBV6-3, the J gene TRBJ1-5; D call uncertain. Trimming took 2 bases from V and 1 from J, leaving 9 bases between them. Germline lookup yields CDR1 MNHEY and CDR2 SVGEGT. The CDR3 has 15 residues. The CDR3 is CASSYLTRSNQPQHF. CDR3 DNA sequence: TGTGCCAGCAGTTACCTGACGAGGAGCAATCAGCCCCAGCATTTT.

CDR3 residues: CASSWTEETQYF. The CDR3 DNA sequence: TGTGCCAGCAGTTGGACAGAAGAGACCCAGTACTTC. The chain links TRBV6-2 or TRBV6-3 to TRBJ2-5, with D perhaps TRBD1 (6 bases). V was clipped by 4 bases and J by 3 bases, with 6 bases between them. The CDR3 sequence is 12 residues long. Germline CDR1 and CDR2: MNHEY and SVGEGT.

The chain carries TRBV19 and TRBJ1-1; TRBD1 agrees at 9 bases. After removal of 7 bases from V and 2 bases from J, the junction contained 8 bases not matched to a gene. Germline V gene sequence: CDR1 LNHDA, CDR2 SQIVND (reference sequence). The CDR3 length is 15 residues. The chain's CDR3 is CASTTLDRGNTEAFF. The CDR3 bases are TGTGCCAGTACCACTTTGGACAGGGGAAACACTGAAGCTTTCTTT.

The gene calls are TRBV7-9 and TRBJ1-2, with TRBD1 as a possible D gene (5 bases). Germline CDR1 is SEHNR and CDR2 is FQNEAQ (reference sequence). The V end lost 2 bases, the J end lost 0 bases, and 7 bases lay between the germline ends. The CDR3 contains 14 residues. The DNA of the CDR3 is TGTGCCAGCAGCTTATCGACAGCTAACTATGGCTACACCTTC. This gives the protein CASSLSTANYGYTF. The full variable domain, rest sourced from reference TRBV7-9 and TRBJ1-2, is DTGVSQNPRHKITKRGQNVTFRCDPISEHNRLYWYRQTLGQGPEFLTYFQNEAQLEKSRLLSDRFSAERPKGSFSTLEIQRTEQGDSAMYLCASSLSTANYGYTFGSGTRLTVV.

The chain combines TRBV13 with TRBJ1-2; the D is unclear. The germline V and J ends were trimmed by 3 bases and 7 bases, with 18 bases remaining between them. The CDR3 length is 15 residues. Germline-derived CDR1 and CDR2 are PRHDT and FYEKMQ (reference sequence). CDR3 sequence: CASSFARGGSIGYTF. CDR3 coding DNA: TGTGCCAGCAGCTTCGCCCGTGGCGGATCTATTGGCTACACCTTC. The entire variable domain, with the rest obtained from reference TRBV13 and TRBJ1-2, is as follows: AAGVIQSPRHLIKEKRETATLKCYPIPRHDTVYWYQQGPGQDPQFLISFYEKMQSDKGSIPDRFSAQQFSDYHSELNMSSLELGDSALYFCASSFARGGSIGYTFGSGTRLTVV.

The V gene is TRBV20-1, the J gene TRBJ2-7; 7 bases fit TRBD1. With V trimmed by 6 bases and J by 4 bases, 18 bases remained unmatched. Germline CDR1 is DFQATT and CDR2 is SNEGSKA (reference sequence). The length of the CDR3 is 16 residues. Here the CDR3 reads CSASLNRDSLTYEQYF. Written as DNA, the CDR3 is TGCAGTGCAAGTCTTAACCGGGACAGCCTTACGTACGAGCAGTACTTC.

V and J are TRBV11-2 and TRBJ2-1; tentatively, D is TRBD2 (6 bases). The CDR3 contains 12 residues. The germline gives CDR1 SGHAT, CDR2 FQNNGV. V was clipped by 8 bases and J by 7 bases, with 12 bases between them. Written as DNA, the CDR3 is TGTGCCAGCGGGGGGACGTTGAATGAGCAGTTCTTC. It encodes CASGGTLNEQFF. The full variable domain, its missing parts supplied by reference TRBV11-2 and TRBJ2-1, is EAGVAQSPRYKIIEKRQSVAFWCNPISGHATLYWYQQILGQGPKLLIQFQNNGVVDDSQLPKDRFSAERLKGVDSTLKIQPAKLEDSAVYLCASGGTLNEQFFGPGTRLTVL.

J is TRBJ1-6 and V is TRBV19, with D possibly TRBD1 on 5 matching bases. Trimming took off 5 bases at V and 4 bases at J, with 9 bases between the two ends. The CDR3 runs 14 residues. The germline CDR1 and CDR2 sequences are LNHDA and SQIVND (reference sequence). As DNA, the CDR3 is TGTGCCAGTAGTTCCAGACAGTATAATTCACCCCTCCACTTT. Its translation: CASSSRQYNSPLHF.

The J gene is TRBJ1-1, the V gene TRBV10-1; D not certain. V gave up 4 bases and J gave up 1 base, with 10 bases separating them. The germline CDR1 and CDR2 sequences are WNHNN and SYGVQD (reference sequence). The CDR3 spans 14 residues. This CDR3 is CASSVGEENTEAFF. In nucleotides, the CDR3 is TGCGCCAGCAGTGTTGGGGAGGAGAACACTGAAGCTTTCTTT.

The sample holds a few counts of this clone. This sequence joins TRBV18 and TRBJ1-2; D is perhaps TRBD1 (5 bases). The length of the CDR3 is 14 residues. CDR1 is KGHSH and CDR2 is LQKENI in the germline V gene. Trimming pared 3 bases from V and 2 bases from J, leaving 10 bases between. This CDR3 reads CASSPRGTNYGYTF. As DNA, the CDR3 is TGTGCCAGCTCACCTCGGGGGACGAACTATGGCTACACCTTC.

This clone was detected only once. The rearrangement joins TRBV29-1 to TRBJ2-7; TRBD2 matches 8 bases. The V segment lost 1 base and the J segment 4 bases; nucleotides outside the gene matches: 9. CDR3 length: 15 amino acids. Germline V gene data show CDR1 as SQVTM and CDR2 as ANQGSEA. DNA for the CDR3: TGCAGCGTTGAAGGGGCTCGAGCGGGAGCTTACGAGCAGTACTTC. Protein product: CSVEGARAGAYEQYF.

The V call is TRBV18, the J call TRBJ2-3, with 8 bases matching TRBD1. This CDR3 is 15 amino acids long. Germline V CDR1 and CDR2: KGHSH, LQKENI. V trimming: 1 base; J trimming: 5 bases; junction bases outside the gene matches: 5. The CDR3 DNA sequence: TGTGCCAGCTCACCACAAGGGGGACAGGAAGATACGCAGTATTTT. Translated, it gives CASSPQGGQEDTQYF.

The CDR3 is CASRNSGAETQYF. CDR3 DNA sequence: TGTGCCAGCCGAAACAGCGGTGCGGAGACCCAGTACTTC. The chain links TRBV25-1 to TRBJ2-5, with TRBD2 as a possible D gene (5 bases). Per the germline V gene, CDR1 is MGHDK and CDR2 is SYGVNS. This CDR3 comprises 13 residues. V was trimmed by 8 bases and J by 5 bases, leaving 15 bases between them.

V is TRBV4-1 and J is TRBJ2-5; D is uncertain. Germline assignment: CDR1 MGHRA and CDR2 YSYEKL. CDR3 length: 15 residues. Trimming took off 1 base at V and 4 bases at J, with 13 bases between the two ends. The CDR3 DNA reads TGCGCCAGCAGCCAAGTTTCAATGGGCCTAGAGACCCAGTACTTC. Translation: CASSQVSMGLETQYF.

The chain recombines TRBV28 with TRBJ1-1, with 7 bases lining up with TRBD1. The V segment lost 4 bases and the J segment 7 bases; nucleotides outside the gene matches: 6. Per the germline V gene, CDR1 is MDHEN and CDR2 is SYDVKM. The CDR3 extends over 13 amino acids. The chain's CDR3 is CASSSQGIGEAFF. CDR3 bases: TGTGCCAGCAGTTCACAGGGGATTGGTGAAGCTTTCTTT.

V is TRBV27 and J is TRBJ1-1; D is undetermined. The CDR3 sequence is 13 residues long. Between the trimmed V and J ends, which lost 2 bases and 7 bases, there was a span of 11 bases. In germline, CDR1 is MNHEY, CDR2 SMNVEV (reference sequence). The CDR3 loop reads CASSLGRRGEAFF. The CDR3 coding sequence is TGTGCCAGCAGTTTAGGTCGGAGAGGTGAAGCTTTCTTT.

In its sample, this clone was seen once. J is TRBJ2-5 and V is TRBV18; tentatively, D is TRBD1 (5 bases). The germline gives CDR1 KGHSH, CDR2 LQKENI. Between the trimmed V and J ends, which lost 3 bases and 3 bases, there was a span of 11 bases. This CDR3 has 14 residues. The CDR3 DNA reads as TGTGCCAGCTCACCTGGCAGGGAAAAAGAGACCCAGTACTTC. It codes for CASSPGREKETQYF.

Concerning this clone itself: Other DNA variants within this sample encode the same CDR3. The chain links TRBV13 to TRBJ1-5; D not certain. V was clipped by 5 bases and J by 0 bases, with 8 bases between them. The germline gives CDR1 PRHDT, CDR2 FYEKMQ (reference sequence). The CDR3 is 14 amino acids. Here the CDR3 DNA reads TGTGCCAGCAGCCTGCGTGGTAGCAATCAGCCCCAGCATTTT. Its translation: CASSLRGSNQPQHF.

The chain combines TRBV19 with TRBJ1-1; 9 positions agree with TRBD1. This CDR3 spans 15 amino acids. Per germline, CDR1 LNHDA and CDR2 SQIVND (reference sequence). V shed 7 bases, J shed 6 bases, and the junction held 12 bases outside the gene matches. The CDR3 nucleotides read TGTGCCAGTATCATCGAGGGACAGGGTGGGGCTGAAGCTTTCTTT. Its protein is CASIIEGQGGAEAFF.

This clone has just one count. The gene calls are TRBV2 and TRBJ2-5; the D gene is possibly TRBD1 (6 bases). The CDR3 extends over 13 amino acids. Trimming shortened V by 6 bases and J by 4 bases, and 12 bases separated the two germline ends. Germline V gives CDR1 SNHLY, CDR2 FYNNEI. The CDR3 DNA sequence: TGTGCCAGCAGGGGGGCTAGCTCAGAGACCCAGTACTTC. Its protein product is CASRGASSETQYF.

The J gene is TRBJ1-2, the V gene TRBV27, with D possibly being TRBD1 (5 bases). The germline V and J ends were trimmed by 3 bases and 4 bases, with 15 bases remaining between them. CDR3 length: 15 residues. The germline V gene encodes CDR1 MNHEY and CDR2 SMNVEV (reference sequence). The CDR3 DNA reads TGTGCCAGCAGTTTCAATTCAGGGCGAGGCTATGGCTACACCTTC. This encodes CASSFNSGRGYGYTF.

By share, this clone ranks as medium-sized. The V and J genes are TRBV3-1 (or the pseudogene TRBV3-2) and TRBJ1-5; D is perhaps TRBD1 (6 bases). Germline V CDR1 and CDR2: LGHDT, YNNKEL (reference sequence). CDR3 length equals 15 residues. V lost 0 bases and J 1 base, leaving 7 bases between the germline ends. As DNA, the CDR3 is TGTGCCAGCAGCCAAGAACAGGGAAGCAATCAGCCCCAGCATTTT. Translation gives CASSQEQGSNQPQHF.

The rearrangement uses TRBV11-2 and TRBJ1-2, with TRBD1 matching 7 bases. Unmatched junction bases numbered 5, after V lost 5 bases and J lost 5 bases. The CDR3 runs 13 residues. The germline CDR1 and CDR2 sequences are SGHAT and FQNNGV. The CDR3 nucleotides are TGTGCCAGCAGCCCGAACAGGGGATATGGCTACACCTTC. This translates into CASSPNRGYGYTF.

CDR3: CASSQVDRGGTDTQYF. For the CDR3, the DNA is TGCGCCAGCAGCCAAGTTGACAGGGGGGGCACAGATACGCAGTATTTT. The V and J genes are TRBV4-3 and TRBJ2-3; 9 positions agree with TRBD1. The V segment lost 1 base and the J segment 1 base; nucleotides outside the gene matches: 3. The CDR3 is 16 residues long. The V gene's germline CDR1 is LGHNA and CDR2 YSLEER.

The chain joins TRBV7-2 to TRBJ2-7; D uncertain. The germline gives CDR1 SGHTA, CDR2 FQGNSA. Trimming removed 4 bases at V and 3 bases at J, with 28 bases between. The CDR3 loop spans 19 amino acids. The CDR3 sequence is CASSSETAAVRSAYYEQYF. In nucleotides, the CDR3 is TGTGCCAGCAGCTCCGAGACGGCGGCGGTGCGTTCCGCATACTACGAGCAGTACTTC. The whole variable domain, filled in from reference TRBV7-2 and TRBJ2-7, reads GAGVSQSPSNKVTEKGKDVELRCDPISGHTALYWYRQSLGQGLEFLIYFQGNSAPDKSGLPSDRFSAERTGGSVSTLTIQRTQQEDSAVYLCASSSETAAVRSAYYEQYFGPGTRLTVT.

In nucleotides, the CDR3 is TGTGCCAGCAGCCCAAACAGGGGGGGTTTTACTGAAGCTTTCTTT. Protein sequence: CASSPNRGGFTEAFF. The chain couples TRBV4-2 to TRBJ1-1; the match to TRBD1 covers 8 bases. Germline CDR1 reads LGHNA; CDR2 reads YNFKEQ. The CDR3 loop spans 15 amino acids. V lost 4 bases and J lost 5; bases outside the gene matches: 9.

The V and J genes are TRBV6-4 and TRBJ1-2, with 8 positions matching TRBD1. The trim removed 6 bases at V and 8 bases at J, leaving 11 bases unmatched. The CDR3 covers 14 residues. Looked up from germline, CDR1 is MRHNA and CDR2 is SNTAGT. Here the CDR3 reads CASSPSGTGGGYTF. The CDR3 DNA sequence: TGTGCCAGCAGCCCTTCCGGGACAGGAGGCGGCTACACCTTC.

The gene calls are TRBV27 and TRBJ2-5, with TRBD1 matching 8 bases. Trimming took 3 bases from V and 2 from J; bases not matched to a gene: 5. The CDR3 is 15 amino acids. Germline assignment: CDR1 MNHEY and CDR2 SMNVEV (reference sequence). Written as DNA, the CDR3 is TGTGCCAGCAGTTTGGGGACAGGACTTCAAGAGACCCAGTACTTC. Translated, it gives CASSLGTGLQETQYF.

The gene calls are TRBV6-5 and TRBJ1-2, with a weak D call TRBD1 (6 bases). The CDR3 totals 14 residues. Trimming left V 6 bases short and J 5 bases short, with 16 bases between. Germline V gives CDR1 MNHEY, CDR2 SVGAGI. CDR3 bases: TGTGCCAGCAGCCGAGCCCGACAGGAATATGGCTACACCTTC. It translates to CASSRARQEYGYTF.

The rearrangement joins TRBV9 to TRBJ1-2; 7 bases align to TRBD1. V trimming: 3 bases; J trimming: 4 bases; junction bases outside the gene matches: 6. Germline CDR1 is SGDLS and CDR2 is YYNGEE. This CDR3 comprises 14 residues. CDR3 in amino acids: CASSALQGPYGYTF. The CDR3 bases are TGTGCCAGCAGCGCCCTACAGGGGCCCTATGGCTACACCTTC.